This T cell receptor (beta chain) was sequenced for a study of blood T cell repertoires in COVID-19 (dated by TCRdb to 2018 to 2020). In the study overall: The collaborator samples originated in the United States, Italy and Spain and spanned the acute and convalescent phases of COVID-19. The samples were drawn from the first 160 participants of the ongoing ImmuneRACE study and from 950 to 1,500 subjects provided by 6 global collaborators. The dataset comprised deeply sampled blood TCRbeta repertoires from subjects exposed to, actively infected with, or recovered from COVID-19. The prospective study material was composed of cDNA or gDNA derived from T cells, B-cell-depleted T cells, or PBMCs. Nearly every sample came with metadata listing a de-identified subject ID, COVID-19 status, age in years and sex. The repertoires were released in a freely available public database meant as a resource for research on the immune response to SARS-CoV-2. Where available, HLA class I and class II types were taken from metadata supplied by the sample provider and were not determined by assay-based typing. The research as a whole found: The amount of clinical and demographic metadata varied by source and participant and was provided uncurated.

The germline V gene (reference sequence) yields GTSNPN for CDR1 and SVGIG for CDR2. The CDR3, cysteine through phenylalanine, is 11 amino acids long. CDR3 DNA is the only sequence kept; it has 33 bases, read in frame from the first base. V and J lose 0 bases and 10 bases, and a span of 10 bases separates them. TCRbeta CDR3 regions were amplified from genomic DNA by means of the immunoSEQ Assay, a bias-controlled multiplex PCR. As for the original processing: The number of nucleated cells in each sample was estimated by amplification of reference gene primers within the assay. To quantify the absolute abundance of each unique TCRbeta CDR3 rearrangement, sequence reads were collapsed and filtered. For each sample, productive Simpson clonality was calculated by taking the square root of Simpson's diversity index across productive rearrangements. The source is immuneACCESS, and TCRdb retained only in-frame sequences with V and J called. Part of the clones is not carried over; for the studies checked, unresolved V genes explain less than half of this, and the remainder is unexplained. V, J and clone size derive from that table, while D and trimming were established from the DNA sequence. The sample profile shows 160,000 or so clones; about 85% of them were found once. The ten largest account for approximately 0.99% of the sample.

This clone was recorded a few times. This receptor's antigen is unknown. Per-base quality was not reported, and no clone a single base away is much larger than it. Collaborating institutions collected whole blood in K2EDTA tubes following their own protocols. For TCRbeta analysis, collaborator samples were shipped as frozen whole blood, as isolated PBMCs, or as DNA extracted from either sample type. The clonotype comes from a man aged 35 to 55 with acute or convalescent COVID-19. Here the chain combines TRBV30 and TRBJ2-7, with no confident D gene call. What was sequenced was peripheral blood. The encoded CDR3 is CAWSVRQAQYF. Here is the DNA: TGTGCCTGGAGTGTCCGGCAGGCTCAGTACTTC.